Listed here is a single TCR beta chain. This clonotype was seen at least ten times. This receptor's antigen is unknown. Qualities for individual bases were not recorded, and no much larger clone is one base off. For repertoire sequencing, the TCR beta CDR3 regions were amplified from RNA transcripts. HTBI primers and the Qiagen OneStep RT-PCR kit were used in a first-round RT-PCR, which was followed by a second-round multiplex PCR, size selection and purification. Sequencing of the libraries was carried out on an Illumina HiSeq2000 in paired-end mode with 100 bp reads. The authors processed their data as follows. SOAPnuke was used for read processing, and reads with adapters, uncalled bases, a mean Phred below 15, or no exact constant-primer or identifier match were discarded. COPE v1.2.5 was used to merge the high-quality paired reads. Unique nucleotide sequences were defined as clonotypes and aligned to IMGT TRB V, D and J references using MiTCR v1.1. The analysis was limited to V-J combinations with a frequency above 0.0001, which together covered just over 98% of the repertoires. A TCR clonal expansion and chaos score per V-J combination was defined as the ratio of F50 clonal expansion to chaos observed in the TCRdist matrix. Welch's t-statistics and random forest were used to narrow the features down to more than 10 V-J combinations, which were then fed into a naive Bayes classifier. Thyroid-blood repertoire similarity was quantified with the Morisita-Horn index. The public sequencing data were trimmed at Q25 with fastp and processed into clonotypes with MiXCR by TCRdb, which kept only in-frame beta chains. CDR3 protein sequences are deduplicated, and each keeps its most common genes and DNA. TCRdb's processing, not the authors' own work, is the source of the V and J calls. For this sample there are roughly 300,000 distinct CDR3 sequences; about a sixth appear just once. The ten largest clones represent roughly an eighth of the sample.

The record originates from a study of Graves' ophthalmopathy and Graves' hyperthyroidism (dated by TCRdb to 2016 to 2019). Study-level background: Peripheral blood was collected before any treatment was given, at the time of initial diagnosis. To tell Graves' ophthalmopathy apart from Graves' hyperthyroidism, and to predict which patients would progress to ophthalmopathy, the study relied on TCR beta repertoire signatures. In total, 120 to 150 blood samples were TCR-sequenced: around 42 ophthalmopathy, approximately 75 hyperthyroidism and some 17 hyperthyroidism-to-ophthalmopathy patients. A discovery set of 100 patients (under 45 ophthalmopathy, about 55 stable hyperthyroidism) was enrolled to explore V-J signatures distinguishing ophthalmopathy from hyperthyroidism. For independent validation, a separate cohort was made up of 18 hyperthyroidism patients plus 17 patients who later progressed from hyperthyroidism to ophthalmopathy. In several hyperthyroidism patients, the T-cell repertoires found in thyroid tissue were compared with those found in blood. Once sampling was done, hyperthyroidism patients were given methimazole at a starting dose of 30 mg daily, while ophthalmopathy patients were given high-dose intravenous methylprednisolone. The paper as a whole reports these results and caveats: In validation, the model predicted ophthalmopathy progression with nearly 71% sensitivity and 72.22% specificity; more than ten predicted patients were CT-confirmed with GO in a median of about 6.1 months. In cross-validation, the 13-signature model distinguished ophthalmopathy from stable hyperthyroidism with just over 85% sensitivity and approximately 81% specificity, while in the test set the corresponding values were about 80% and 75%. Among expanded thyroid clonotypes with frequency above 0.001, most also showed up in blood, which suggests that blood repertoires may reflect the thyroid immune response. Sample size was not statistically predetermined, and group allocation was not concealed from the investigators.

Ophthalmopathy patients were characterized by moderately to severely active disease, a Clinical Activity Score of at least 3, a NOSPECS grade of at least 4, and a disease duration under 3 months. Patients with other autoimmune diseases, uncontrolled infections, pregnancy or lactation were excluded from the study. Diagnosis relied on clinical symptoms, serum thyroxine, TRAb, thyroid ultrasound and orbital computed tomography. Using Ficoll-Paque density gradient centrifugation, PBMCs were isolated from about 9.4 ml of fresh peripheral blood. Total RNA was extracted using Trizol reagent, and RNA quality was checked on an Agilent 2100 Bioanalyzer. The germline ends are 15 bases apart after V is trimmed by 2 bases and J by 5 bases. The germline V gene yields MDHEN for CDR1 and SYDVKM for CDR2. Inclusive of the bounding cysteine and phenylalanine, the CDR3 is 15 residues long. Of all the DNA, just the CDR3 is kept, 45 bases in frame from base 1.

This receptor was obtained from an adult man with Graves' ophthalmopathy. Recombination joined TRBV28 with TRBJ1-1, with a tentative D gene TRBD1 over 5 matching bases. The sample taken for sequencing was peripheral blood. The DNA sequence is given as TGTGCCAGCAGTTTACTAGTTGGGGGTAGGACTGAAGCTTTCTTT. Its protein reads: CASSLLVGGRTEAFF.